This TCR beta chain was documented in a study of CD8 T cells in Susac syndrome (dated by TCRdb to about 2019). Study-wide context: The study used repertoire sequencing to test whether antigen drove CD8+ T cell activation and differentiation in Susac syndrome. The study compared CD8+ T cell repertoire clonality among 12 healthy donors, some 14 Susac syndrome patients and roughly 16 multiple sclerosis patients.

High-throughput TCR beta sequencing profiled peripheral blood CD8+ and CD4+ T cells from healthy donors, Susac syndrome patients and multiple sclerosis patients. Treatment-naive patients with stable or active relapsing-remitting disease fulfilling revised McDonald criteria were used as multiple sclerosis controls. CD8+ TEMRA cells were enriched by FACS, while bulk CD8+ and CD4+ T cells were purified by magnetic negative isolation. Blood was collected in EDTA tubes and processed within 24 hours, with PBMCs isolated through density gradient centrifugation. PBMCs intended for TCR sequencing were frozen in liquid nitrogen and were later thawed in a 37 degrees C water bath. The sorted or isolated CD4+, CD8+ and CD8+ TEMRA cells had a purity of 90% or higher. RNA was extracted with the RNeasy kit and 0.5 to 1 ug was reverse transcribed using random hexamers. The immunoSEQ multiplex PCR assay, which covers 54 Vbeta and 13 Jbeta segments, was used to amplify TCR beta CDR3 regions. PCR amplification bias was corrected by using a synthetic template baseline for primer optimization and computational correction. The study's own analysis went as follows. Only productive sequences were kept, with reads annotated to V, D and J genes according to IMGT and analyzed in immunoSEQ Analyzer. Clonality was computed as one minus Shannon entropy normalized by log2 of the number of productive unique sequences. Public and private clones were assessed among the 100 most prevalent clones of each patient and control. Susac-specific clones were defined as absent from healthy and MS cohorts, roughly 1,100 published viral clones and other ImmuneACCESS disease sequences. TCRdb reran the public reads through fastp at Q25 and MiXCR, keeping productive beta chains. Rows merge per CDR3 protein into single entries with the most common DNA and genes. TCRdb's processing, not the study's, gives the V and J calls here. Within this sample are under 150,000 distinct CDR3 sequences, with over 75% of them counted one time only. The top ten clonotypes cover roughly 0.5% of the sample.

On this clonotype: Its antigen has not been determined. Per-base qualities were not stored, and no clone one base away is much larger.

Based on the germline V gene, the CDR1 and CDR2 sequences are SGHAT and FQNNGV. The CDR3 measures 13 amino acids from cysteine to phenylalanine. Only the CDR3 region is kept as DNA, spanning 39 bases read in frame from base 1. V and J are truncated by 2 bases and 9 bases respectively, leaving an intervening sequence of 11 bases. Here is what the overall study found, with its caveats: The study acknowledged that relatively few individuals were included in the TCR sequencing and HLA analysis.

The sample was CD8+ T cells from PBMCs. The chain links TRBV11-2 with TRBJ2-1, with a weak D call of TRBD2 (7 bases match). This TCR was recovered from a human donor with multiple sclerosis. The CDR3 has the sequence CASSLWGGIEQFF. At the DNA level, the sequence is TGTGCCAGCAGCTTATGGGGGGGCATTGAGCAGTTCTTC.